This paragraph covers one TCR beta chain sequence. This CDR3 region has 15 residues. The ends were cut back, 8 bases at V and 0 bases at J, with 14 bases in the middle. The germline CDR1 and CDR2 sequences are SNHLY and FYNNEI. Using immunoSEQ multiplex PCR, the repertoire was profiled, and TCRdb retains in-frame clones only, with some absent. The data show about 200,000 clones, roughly 90% seen once. The data stem from a study of blood T cell repertoires in COVID-19. Sequencing was carried out using peripheral blood. The J gene is TRBJ1-3, the V gene TRBV2; D call uncertain. The TCR was taken from a young man with active or convalescent COVID-19. DNA for the CDR3: TGTGCCAGCCGGTATGACACGAGCTCTGGAAACACCATATATTTT. Its protein is CASRYDTSSGNTIYF.